The subject of this entry is one T cell receptor beta chain. Some clones are missing from TCRdb's copy, which holds only in-frame ones; the method was immunoSEQ multiplex PCR. The table has around 320,000 clones, 75% to 90% seen once. CDR1 MNHEY and CDR2 SMNVEV come from the germline V gene (reference sequence). V dropped 4 bases and J dropped 2 bases, with 14 bases sitting between them. The CDR3 is made up of 15 amino acids. These data belong to a study of blood T cell repertoires in COVID-19. Study-wide context: PBMCs, B-cell-depleted T cells, or T cells were the source of the cDNA or gDNA that made up the material.

Sequencing was carried out using peripheral blood. The chain couples TRBV27 to TRBJ2-5, with a possible D match to TRBD1 (5 bases). This TCR was recovered from a man aged 18 to 29 with active or convalescent COVID-19. The DNA for the CDR3 is TGTGCCAGCAGTTCATGGGGCGGACCGCAAGAGACCCAGTACTTC. This translates into CASSSWGGPQETQYF.